This T cell receptor beta chain was identified in a study of blood T cell repertoires in COVID-19. About the research overall: Acute-phase and convalescent COVID-19 samples originated in the United States, Italy and Spain. The cDNA or gDNA used as material had been derived from T cells, B-cell-depleted T cells, or PBMCs.

Per the original methods: Estimation of nucleated cell counts relied on the amplification of reference gene primers. This table comes from immunoSEQ multiplex PCR, and its TCRdb copy is limited to in-frame clones, with some not included. V and J calls and clone size are copied from that table; D and trimming were computed from the DNA. The sample lists a few hundred thousand clones; more than 70% were seen once. CDR1 and CDR2 (germline): SNHLY, FYNNEI. This CDR3 is 12 amino acids long. Trimming removed 6 bases at V and 4 bases at J, with 9 bases between. The chain couples TRBV2 to TRBJ1-2; D remains unclear. The TCR comes from a woman in her 50s with acute or convalescent COVID-19. Sequenced input: peripheral blood. The CDR3 DNA reads TGTGCCAGCAGCGGGTTGAGCTATGGCTACACCTTC. Translated: CASSGLSYGYTF.